Listed below are T cell receptor beta chains from one sample, sequenced in a study of CD8 T cells in ankylosing spondylitis. Via MiXCR, TCRdb re-called the 5' RACE reads, giving one row per CDR3 protein. The sample holds some 800,000 distinct CDR3 sequences; about 11% are singletons and the top ten take 0.51%. The sequenced sample was blood, either unsorted or a sorted T cell fraction (not recorded which). These receptors were taken from a male donor with ankylosing spondylitis. Both conserved end residues are part of each CDR3. Clone size is stated in some rows and not others, as once, few, many or a class when expanded.

clone size: few; V gene: TRBV27; J gene: TRBJ1-1; CDR3 protein: CASRLQDLNTEAFF
clone size: many; V gene: TRBV7-9; J gene: TRBJ1-6; CDR3 protein: CASSPLGDSPLHF
clone size: many; V gene: TRBV20-1; J gene: TRBJ2-2; CDR3 protein: CSARDRKRTSGDTGELFF
clone size: .; V gene: TRBV5-1; J gene: TRBJ2-3; CDR3 protein: CASSLAGGPNVGDTQYF
clone size: few; V gene: TRBV9; J gene: TRBJ2-3; CDR3 protein: CASSPLTRTDTQYF
clone size: many; V gene: TRBV5-1; J gene: TRBJ2-5; CDR3 protein: CASTRDRGQETQYF
clone size: few; V gene: TRBV27; J gene: TRBJ2-7; CDR3 protein: CASRSRGNSYEQYF
clone size: few; V gene: TRBV11-2; J gene: TRBJ2-7; CDR3 protein: CASSFYLTEIYEQYF
clone size: .; V gene: TRBV12-5; J gene: TRBJ2-1; CDR3 protein: CASLAGGGYNEQFF
clone size: many; V gene: TRBV5-1; J gene: TRBJ1-1; CDR3 protein: CASSSTGIWDTEAFF
clone size: few; V gene: TRBV20-1; J gene: TRBJ1-2; CDR3 protein: CSAKRQGEYGYTF
clone size: .; V gene: TRBV4-2; J gene: TRBJ2-3; CDR3 protein: CASSPISGGAGDTQYF
clone size: .; V gene: TRBV28; J gene: TRBJ2-5; CDR3 protein: CASRVSGGLQETQYF
clone size: few; V gene: TRBV10-3; J gene: TRBJ1-1; CDR3 protein: CAITRDSGTEAFF
clone size: many; V gene: TRBV29-1; J gene: TRBJ1-1; CDR3 protein: CSVGQMNTEAFF
clone size: many; V gene: TRBV20-1; J gene: TRBJ1-6; CDR3 protein: CSARGQGMDSPLHF
clone size: few; V gene: TRBV5-8; J gene: TRBJ2-7; CDR3 protein: CASSLAPLEPYEQYF